The clone carrying this TCR beta chain was seen only a few times. Its antigen is currently unknown. This record comes from a study of T cell repertoires in cytomegalovirus infection. A single record per CDR3 protein comes from TCRdb applying MiXCR to the reads. The sample has about 900,000 distinct CDR3 sequences, roughly 31% seen once. Germline loops: CDR1 SGHVS, CDR2 FNYEAQ. The CDR3 has 16 amino acids. V was clipped by 6 bases and J by 4 bases; unmatched bases: 9. The J gene is TRBJ2-7, the V gene TRBV7-6; 13 positions match TRBD2. The sample was cultured CD8+ T cells from PBMCs, taken from culture after CMV antigen stimulation. This receptor was obtained from a human donor in good health (CMV status not recorded). Some clones in this sample may be carry-over from other donors' samples. The CDR3, as DNA: TGTGCCAGCAGTCCGATCGGGACTAGCGGGGAATACGAGCAGTACTTC. Its translation: CASSPIGTSGEYEQYF.